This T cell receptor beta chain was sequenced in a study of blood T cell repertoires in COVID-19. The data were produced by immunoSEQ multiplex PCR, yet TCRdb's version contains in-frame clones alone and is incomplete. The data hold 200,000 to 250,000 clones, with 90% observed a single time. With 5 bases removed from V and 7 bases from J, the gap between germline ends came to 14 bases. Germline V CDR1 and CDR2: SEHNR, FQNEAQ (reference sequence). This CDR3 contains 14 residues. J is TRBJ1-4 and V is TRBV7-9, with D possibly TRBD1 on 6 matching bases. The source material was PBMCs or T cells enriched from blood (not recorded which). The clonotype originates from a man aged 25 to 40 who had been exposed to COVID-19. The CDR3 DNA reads TGTGCCAGCAGCCCCCGGGGGGGCGTTGAAAAACTGTTTTTT. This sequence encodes CASSPRGGVEKLFF.